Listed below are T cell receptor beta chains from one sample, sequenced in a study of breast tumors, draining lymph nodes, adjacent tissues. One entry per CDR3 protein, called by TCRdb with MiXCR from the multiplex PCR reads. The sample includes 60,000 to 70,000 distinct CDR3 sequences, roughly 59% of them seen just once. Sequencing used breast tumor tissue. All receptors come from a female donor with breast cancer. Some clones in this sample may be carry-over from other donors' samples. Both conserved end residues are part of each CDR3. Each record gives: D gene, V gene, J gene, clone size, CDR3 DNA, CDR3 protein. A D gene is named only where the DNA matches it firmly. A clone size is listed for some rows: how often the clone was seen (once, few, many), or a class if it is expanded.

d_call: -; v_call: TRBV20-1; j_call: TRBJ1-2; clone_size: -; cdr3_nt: TGCAGTGCTTGGGGTGGGGGCTACACCTTC; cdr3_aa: CSAWGGGYTF
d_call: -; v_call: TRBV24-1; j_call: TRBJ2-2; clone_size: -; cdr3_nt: TGTGCCACCAGTGACACCGGGGAGCTGTTTTTT; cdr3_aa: CATSDTGELFF
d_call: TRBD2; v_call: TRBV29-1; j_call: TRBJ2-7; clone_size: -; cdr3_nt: TGCAGCGTTGAAGGGAACGCCGGGACTAGCGGGAGTTACGAGCAGTACTTC; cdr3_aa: CSVEGNAGTSGSYEQYF
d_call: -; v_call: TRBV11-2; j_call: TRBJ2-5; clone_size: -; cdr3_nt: TGTGCCAGCTCCTACCACAGGGCCCAAGGGACCCAGGACTTC; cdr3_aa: CASSYHRAQGTQDF
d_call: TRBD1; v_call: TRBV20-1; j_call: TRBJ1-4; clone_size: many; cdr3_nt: TGCAGTGCTTCTGACAGGGTGGGCGAAAAACTGTTTTTT; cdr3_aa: CSASDRVGEKLFF
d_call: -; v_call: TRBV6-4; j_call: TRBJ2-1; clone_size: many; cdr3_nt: TGTGCCAGCAGTGAGGTGCAGAGCTCCTACAATGAGCAGTTCTTC; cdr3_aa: CASSEVQSSYNEQFF
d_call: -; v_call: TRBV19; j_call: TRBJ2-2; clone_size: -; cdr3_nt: TGTGCCAGTAGTGGGGGCGGGGAGCTGTTTTTT; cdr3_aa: CASSGGGELFF
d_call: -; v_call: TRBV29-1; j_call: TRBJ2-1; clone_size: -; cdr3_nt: TGCAGCGTTTTAGAGTACAATGAGCAGTTCTTC; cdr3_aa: CSVLEYNEQFF
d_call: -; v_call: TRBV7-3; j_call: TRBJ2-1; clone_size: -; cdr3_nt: TGTGCCAGCAGCTCCAGTGGGACGCGGTCTAGTTCGGGGAATGAGCAGTTCTTC; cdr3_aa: CASSSSGTRSSSGNEQFF
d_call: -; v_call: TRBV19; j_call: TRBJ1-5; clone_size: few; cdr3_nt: TGTGCCAGTAGTATGGGACCTTATAGCAATCAGCCCCAGCATTTT; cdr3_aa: CASSMGPYSNQPQHF
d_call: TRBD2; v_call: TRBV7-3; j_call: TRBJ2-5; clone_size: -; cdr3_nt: TGTGCCACCCCGACCGACAGCGGGGGGGGTGAGACCCAGTACTTC; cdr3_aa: CATPTDSGGGETQYF
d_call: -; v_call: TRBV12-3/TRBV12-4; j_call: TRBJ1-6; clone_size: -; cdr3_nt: TGTGCCAGCAGTATGACAGGTGCTAATTCACCCCTCCACTTT; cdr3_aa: CASSMTGANSPLHF
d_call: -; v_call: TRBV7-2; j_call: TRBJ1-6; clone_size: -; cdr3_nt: TGTGCCAGCAGCTTCGCAGGGACAAATTCACCCCTCCACTTT; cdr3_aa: CASSFAGTNSPLHF
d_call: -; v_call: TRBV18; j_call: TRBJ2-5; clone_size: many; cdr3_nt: TGTGCCAGCTCACCAAGGGGACACACCCAAGAGACCCAGTACTTC; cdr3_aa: CASSPRGHTQETQYF
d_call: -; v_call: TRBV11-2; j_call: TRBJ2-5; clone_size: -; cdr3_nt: TGTGCCAGCAGCTTTAGCAGCCTCCCGGCGCCTCTAGCGCAAGAGACCCAGTACTTC; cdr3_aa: CASSFSSLPAPLAQETQYF
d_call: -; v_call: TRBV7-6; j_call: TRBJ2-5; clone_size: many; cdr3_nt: TGTGCCAGCAGCCCCCGAGTAGGCGGCGGTGCAGGTACGGAAGAGACCCAGTACTTC; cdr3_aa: CASSPRVGGGAGTEETQYF
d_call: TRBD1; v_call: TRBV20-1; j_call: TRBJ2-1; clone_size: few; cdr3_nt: TGCAGTGCTCTCGGGACAGGGGAGGATGAGCAGTTCTTC; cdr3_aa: CSALGTGEDEQFF
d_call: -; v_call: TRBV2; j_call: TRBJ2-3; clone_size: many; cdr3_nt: TGTGCCAGCAGTGGGTCAGGGACAATCACAGATACGCAGTATTTT; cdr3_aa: CASSGSGTITDTQYF
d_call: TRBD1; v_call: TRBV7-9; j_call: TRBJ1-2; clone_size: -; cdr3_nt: TGTGCCAGCAGCTCTCAAGACAGGGCTAACTATGGCTACACCTTC; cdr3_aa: CASSSQDRANYGYTF
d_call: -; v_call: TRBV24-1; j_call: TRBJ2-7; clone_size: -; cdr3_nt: TGTGCCACCAGTGTTGCGGGACCACCTGGGCAGTACTTC; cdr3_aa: CATSVAGPPGQYF
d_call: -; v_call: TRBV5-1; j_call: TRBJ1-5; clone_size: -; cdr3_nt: TGCGCCAGCAGTTCCCATGGGACTAGCGGGGATCAGCCCCAGCATTTT; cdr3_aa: CASSSHGTSGDQPQHF
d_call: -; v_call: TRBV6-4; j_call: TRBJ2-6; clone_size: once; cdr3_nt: TGTGCCAGCAGTGACGGGGGTACTGGGGCCAACGTCCTGACTTTC; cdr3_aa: CASSDGGTGANVLTF
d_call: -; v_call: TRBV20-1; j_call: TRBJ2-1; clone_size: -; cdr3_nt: TGCAGTGCTAATGGGGACCTTAACAATGAGCAGTTCTTC; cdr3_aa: CSANGDLNNEQFF
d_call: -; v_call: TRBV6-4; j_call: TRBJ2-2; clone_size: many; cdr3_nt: TGTGCCAGCAGTCTCCGGGTCGGCCCCGGGGAGCTGTTTTTT; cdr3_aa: CASSLRVGPGELFF
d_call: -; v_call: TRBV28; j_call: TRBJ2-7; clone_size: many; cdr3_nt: TGTGCCAGCAGCCCCCGCGAAGGCAGGGCTGGTGAGCAGTACTTC; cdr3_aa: CASSPREGRAGEQYF
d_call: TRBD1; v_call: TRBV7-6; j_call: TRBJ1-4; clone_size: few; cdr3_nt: TGTGCCAGCAGCACTCGGGACAGGGGTTTTACGAATGATGAAAAACTGTTTTTT; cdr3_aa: CASSTRDRGFTNDEKLFF
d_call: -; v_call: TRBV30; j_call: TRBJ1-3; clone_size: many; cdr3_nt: TGTGCCTGGAGTTACAGCTCTGGAAACACCATATATTTT; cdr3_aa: CAWSYSSGNTIYF
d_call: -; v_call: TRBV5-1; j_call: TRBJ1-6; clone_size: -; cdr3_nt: TGCGCCAGCGGCACTACAATGATAAGGGAGGGAAGTTCACCCCTCCACTTT; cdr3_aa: CASGTTMIREGSSPLHF
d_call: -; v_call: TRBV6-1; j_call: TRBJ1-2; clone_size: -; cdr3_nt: TGTGCCAGCAGTCAAGTTGGGGCCCAGCGGTATGGCTACACCTTC; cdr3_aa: CASSQVGAQRYGYTF
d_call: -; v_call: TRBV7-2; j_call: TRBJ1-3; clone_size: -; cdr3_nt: TGTGCCGCACGCCCTTTCTCTGGAAACACCATATATTTC; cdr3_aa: CAARPFSGNTIYF
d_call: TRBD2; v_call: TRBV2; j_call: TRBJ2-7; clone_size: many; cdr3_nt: TGTGCCAGCAGGGGCGGACTAGCGGGCGCCTACGAGCAGTACTTC; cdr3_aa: CASRGGLAGAYEQYF
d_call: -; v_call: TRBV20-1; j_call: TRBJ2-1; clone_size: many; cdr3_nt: TGCAGTGCTAGTAACCAATACAATGAGCAGTTCTTC; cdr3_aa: CSASNQYNEQFF
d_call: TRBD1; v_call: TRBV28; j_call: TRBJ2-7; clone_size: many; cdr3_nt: TGTGCCAGCAATCATCAACGGGACAGTCCCTACGAGCAGTACTTC; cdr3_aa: CASNHQRDSPYEQYF
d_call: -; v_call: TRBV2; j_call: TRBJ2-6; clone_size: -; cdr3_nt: TGTGCCAGCAGGCGGGGCAACGTCCTGACTTTC; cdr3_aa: CASRRGNVLTF
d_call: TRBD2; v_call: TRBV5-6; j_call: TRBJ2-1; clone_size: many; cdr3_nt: TGTGCCAGCAGCACTGCCGAGACTAGCGGCTACAATGAGCAGTTCTTC; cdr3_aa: CASSTAETSGYNEQFF
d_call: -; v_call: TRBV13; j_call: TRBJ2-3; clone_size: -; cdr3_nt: TGTGCCAGCAGCCAGTACAGAGTTCAAGAGACCCAGTATTTT; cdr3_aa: CASSQYRVQETQYF
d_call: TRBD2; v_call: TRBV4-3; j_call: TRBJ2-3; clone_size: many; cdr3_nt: TGCGCCAGCAGCCAAGTAGGGGTGGGGATAGCGGGAGGTCTAGATACGCAGTATTTT; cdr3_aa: CASSQVGVGIAGGLDTQYF
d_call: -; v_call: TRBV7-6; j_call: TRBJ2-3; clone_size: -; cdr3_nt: TGTGCCAGCAGCTCCGTGCTTATGGATACGCAGTATTTT; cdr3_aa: CASSSVLMDTQYF
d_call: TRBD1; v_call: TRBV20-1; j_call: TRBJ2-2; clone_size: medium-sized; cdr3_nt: TGCAGTGCTGAAGGGACAGGGTTTACCGGGGAGCTGTTTTTT; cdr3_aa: CSAEGTGFTGELFF
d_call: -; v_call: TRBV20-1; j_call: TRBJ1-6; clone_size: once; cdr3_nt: TGTAGTGCTAAGATCGGGGGCTATAATTCACCCCTCCACTTT; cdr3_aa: CSAKIGGYNSPLHF
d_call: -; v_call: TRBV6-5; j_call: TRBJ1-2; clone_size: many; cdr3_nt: TGTGCCAGCAGTTGGACAAGAGCAAACTATGGCTACACCTTC; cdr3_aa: CASSWTRANYGYTF
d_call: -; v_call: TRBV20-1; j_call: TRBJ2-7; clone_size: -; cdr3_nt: TGCAGTGCTAGAGATCGGAGGGGGAGCTCCTACGAGCAGTACTTC; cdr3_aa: CSARDRRGSSYEQYF
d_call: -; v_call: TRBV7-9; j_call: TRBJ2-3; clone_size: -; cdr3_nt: TGTGCCAGCAGCTTAGCGGGAGCGGCTGATACGCAGTATTTT; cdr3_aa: CASSLAGAADTQYF
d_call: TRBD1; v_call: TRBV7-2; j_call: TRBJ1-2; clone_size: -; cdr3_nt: TGTGCCAGCAGCCCAGGGGGGGGCCTCTATGGCTACACCTTC; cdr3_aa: CASSPGGGLYGYTF
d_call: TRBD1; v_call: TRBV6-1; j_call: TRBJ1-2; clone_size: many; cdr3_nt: TGTGCCAGCAGTGAACAGGGGGCTAACTATGGCTACACCTTC; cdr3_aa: CASSEQGANYGYTF
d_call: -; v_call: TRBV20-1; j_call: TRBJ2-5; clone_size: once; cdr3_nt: TGCAGTGCTAGCGCGGGGGAGACCCAGTACTTC; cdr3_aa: CSASAGETQYF
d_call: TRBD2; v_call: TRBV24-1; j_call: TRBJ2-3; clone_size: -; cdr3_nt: TGTGCCACCAGTGATTGGACTAGCGAAGATACGCAGTATTTT; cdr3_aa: CATSDWTSEDTQYF
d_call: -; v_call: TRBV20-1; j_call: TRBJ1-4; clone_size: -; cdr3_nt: TGCAGTGCGCCGGACGTTGCAACTAATGAAAAACTGTTTTTT; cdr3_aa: CSAPDVATNEKLFF
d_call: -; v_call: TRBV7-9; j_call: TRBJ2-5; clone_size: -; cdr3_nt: TGTGCCAGCAGCTTACCGGGGGAAGAGACCCAGTACTTC; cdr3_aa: CASSLPGEETQYF
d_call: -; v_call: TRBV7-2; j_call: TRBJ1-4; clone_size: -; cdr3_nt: TGTGCCAGCAGCTTAGCAGGGAGAGAACTGTTTTTT; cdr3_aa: CASSLAGRELFF
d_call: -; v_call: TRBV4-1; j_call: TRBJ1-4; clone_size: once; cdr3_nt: TGCGCCAGCAGCCAAGATCCTAGCGGGAGTTACAATGAAAAACTGTTTTTT; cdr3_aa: CASSQDPSGSYNEKLFF
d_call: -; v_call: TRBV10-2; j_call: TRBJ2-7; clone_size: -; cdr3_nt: TGCGCCAGCAGCGAGTCCAGGACACCGCCCTACGAGCAGTACTTC; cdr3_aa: CASSESRTPPYEQYF
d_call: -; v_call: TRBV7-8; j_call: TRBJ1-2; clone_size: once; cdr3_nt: TGTGCCAGCAGCTCCTTGGGGGGGGGCACACCGGGGAGCTACACCTTC; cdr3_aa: CASSSLGGGTPGSYTF
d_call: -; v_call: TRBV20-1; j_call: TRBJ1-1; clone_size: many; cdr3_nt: TGCAGTGCTAGAGAGGCGGGGCAGGGGTCGAACACTGAAGCTTTCTTT; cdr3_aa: CSAREAGQGSNTEAFF
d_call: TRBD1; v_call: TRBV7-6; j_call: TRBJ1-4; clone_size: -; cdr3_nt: TGTGCCAGCAGCAACCGACAGGGGTGGGACGAAAAACTGTTTTTT; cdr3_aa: CASSNRQGWDEKLFF
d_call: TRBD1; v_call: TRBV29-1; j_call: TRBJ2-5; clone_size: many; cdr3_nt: TGCAGCTTTAAAGGGGGCTCCCAAGAGACCCAGTACTTC; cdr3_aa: CSFKGGSQETQYF
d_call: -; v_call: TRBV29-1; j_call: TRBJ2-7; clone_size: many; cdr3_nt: TGCAGCGTTGAAGAGAACATCCGACCGGAGGGCGAGCAGTACTTC; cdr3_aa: CSVEENIRPEGEQYF
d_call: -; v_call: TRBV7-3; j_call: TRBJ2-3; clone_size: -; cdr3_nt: TGTGCCAGCAGCCAAATCGGAGATACGCAGTATTTT; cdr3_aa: CASSQIGDTQYF
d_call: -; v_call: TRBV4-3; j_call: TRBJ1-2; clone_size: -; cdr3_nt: TGCGCCAGCAGCCAATTTGGGGGAGGAGGGGTGGATGGCTACACCTTC; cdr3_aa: CASSQFGGGGVDGYTF
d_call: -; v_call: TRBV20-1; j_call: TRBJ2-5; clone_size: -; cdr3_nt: TGCAGTGCTAATCCGTACCAAGAGACCCAGTACTTC; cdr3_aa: CSANPYQETQYF